This T cell receptor (beta chain) was identified in a study of blood T cell repertoires in COVID-19 (dated by TCRdb to 2019 to 2021). Study-wide context: Samples from collaborators originated in the United States, Italy and Spain and spanned both the acute and convalescent phases of COVID-19. Where available, HLA class I and class II types were taken from metadata supplied by the sample provider and were not determined by assay-based typing. Nearly every sample came with metadata listing a de-identified subject ID, COVID-19 status, age in years and sex. Samples came from the ongoing ImmuneRACE study (first 160 participants) plus 1,254 subjects from 6 global collaborators. The repertoires were released in a freely available public database intended as a resource for research on the immune response to SARS-CoV-2. The dataset comprised deeply sampled blood TCRbeta repertoires from subjects exposed to, actively infected with, or recovered from COVID-19. The prospective study material was composed of cDNA or gDNA derived from T cells, B-cell-depleted T cells, or PBMCs.

On this clone itself: Its antigen is not yet known. Base qualities are not provided; no much larger clone lies one nucleotide away.

The junction carries 20 bases between V and J, which are trimmed by 8 bases and 7 bases respectively. From cysteine to phenylalanine, the CDR3 is 13 amino acids long. Only the CDR3 DNA is retained, 39 bases long and in frame from the first base. Sequences SQVTM (CDR1) and ANQGSEA (CDR2) are obtained from the germline V gene. The collaborating institutions used their own protocols to collect whole blood in K2EDTA tubes. For TCRbeta analysis, collaborator samples were shipped as frozen whole blood, as isolated PBMCs, or as DNA extracted from either sample type. On the study overall, not on this receptor specifically: The amount of clinical and demographic metadata varied by source and participant and was provided uncurated.

The immunoSEQ Assay, a bias-controlled multiplex PCR, was used to amplify TCRbeta CDR3 regions from genomic DNA. Per the authors' processing: The number of nucleated cells in each sample was estimated from the amplification of reference gene primers within the assay. To quantify the absolute abundance of each unique TCRbeta CDR3 rearrangement, sequence reads were collapsed and filtered. For each sample, productive Simpson clonality was calculated by taking the square root of Simpson's diversity index across productive rearrangements. In its TCRdb copy, this immuneACCESS table keeps in-frame sequences only and misses some clones. Where compared with another copy, unresolved V genes explain less than half of these, and the others have no known cause. The V and J calls and clone size come from that table; D and trimming were worked out from the DNA. Here the sample has approximately 230,000 clones; 80% to 90% occur a single time. In total, the top ten clones hold 1.3% to 1.5% of the sample.

The sequenced material came from peripheral blood. The TCR originated in a man at least 80 years old with acute or convalescent COVID-19. This sequence uses TRBV29-1 and TRBJ1-1; matching of 6 bases hints at TRBD1 as the D gene. The CDR3 region: CSTERAGDVEAFF. The nucleotides are TGCAGCACGGAACGGGCAGGGGACGTTGAAGCTTTCTTT.